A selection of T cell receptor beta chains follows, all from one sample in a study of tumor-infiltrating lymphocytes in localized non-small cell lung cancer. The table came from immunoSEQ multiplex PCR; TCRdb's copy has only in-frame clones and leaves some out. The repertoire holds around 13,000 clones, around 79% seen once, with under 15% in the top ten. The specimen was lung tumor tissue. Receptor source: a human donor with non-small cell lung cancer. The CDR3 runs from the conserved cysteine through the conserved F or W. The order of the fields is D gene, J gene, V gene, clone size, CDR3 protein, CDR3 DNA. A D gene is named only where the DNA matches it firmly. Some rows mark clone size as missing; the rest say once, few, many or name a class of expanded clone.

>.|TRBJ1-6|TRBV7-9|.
CASTFGDSPLHF
TGTGCCAGCACCTTCGGAGATTCACCCCTCCACTTT
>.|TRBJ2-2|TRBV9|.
CASSWGDTGELFF
TGTGCCAGCAGCTGGGGGGACACCGGGGAGCTGTTTTTT
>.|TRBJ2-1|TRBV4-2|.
CASSQAGPRSYNEQFF
TGTGCCAGCAGCCAAGCAGGCCCAAGATCCTACAATGAGCAGTTCTTC
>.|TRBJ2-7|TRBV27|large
CASSLGPHIYEQYF
TGTGCCAGCAGTTTAGGTCCCCACATCTACGAGCAGTACTTC
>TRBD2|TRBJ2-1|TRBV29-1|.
CSVGTAGGSFNEQFF
TGCAGCGTTGGTACGGCGGGAGGTAGTTTCAATGAGCAGTTCTTC
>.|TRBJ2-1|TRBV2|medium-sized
CASSEPQGLHNEQFF
TGTGCCAGCAGTGAACCTCAGGGTCTTCACAATGAGCAGTTCTTC
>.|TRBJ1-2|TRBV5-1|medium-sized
CASSPGGIRGYTF
TGCGCCAGCAGCCCCGGAGGGATCCGTGGCTACACCTTC
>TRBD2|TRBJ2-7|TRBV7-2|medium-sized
CASSLVGGVAGEQYF
TGTGCCAGCAGCTTAGTGGGGGGGGTGGCAGGCGAGCAGTACTTC
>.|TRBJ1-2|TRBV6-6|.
CASSYRTVINYGYTF
TGTGCCAGCAGTTACCGGACAGTAATTAACTATGGCTACACCTTC
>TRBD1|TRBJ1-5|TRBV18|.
CASSPLQGVGQPQHF
TGTGCCAGCTCACCGCTACAGGGGGTCGGACAGCCCCAGCATTTT
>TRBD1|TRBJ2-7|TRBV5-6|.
CASSLGQGVIYEQYF
TGTGCCAGCAGCCTGGGACAGGGAGTGATCTACGAGCAGTACTTC
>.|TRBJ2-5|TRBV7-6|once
CASSPTRGETQYF
TGTGCCAGCAGCCCTACTAGGGGGGAGACCCAGTACTTC
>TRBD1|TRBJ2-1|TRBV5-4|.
CASSPGQGHNEQFF
TGTGCCAGCAGCCCCGGACAGGGGCACAATGAGCAGTTCTTC
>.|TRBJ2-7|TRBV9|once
CASSSSGDKGKQYF
TGTGCCAGCAGCTCTTCAGGGGACAAAGGAAAGCAGTACTTC
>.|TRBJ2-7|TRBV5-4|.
CASSLARGTYEQYF
TGTGCCAGCAGCTTGGCCAGAGGGACCTACGAGCAGTACTTC
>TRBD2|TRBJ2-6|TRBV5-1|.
CASSLLAGVGANVLTF
TGCGCCAGCAGCTTACTAGCGGGAGTTGGGGCCAACGTCCTGACTTTC
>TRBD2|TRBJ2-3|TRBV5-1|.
CASSERAGGPPTDTQYF
TGCGCCAGCAGCGAGAGGGCGGGGGGACCTCCGACAGATACGCAGTATTTT
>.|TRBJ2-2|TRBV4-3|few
CASSQAGTSRTGELFF
TGCGCCAGCAGCCAAGCGGGAACTAGCCGAACCGGGGAGCTGTTTTTT
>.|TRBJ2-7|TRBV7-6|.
CASSLAPEGVYEQYF
TGTGCCAGCAGCTTAGCCCCGGAGGGGGTTTACGAGCAGTACTTC
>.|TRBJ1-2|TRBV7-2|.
CASSLDNRANYGYTF
TGTGCCAGCAGCTTAGATAACAGAGCTAACTATGGCTACACCTTC